The 11 T cell receptor beta chains listed next were all sequenced from one sample in a study of blood T cell repertoires in COVID-19. Clones were read by immunoSEQ multiplex PCR, and TCRdb kept only the in-frame ones, dropping some. The repertoire has 250,000 to 300,000 clones, roughly 90% of them found once; the top ten carry 2% to 2.5%. Material for sequencing was peripheral blood. The receptors shown here come from a woman aged 25 to 39 with COVID-19, enrolled during active disease.

V is TRBV27 and J is TRBJ2-7, with D tentatively TRBD2 (6 bases). The CDR3 is 15 residues long. In germline, CDR1 is MNHEY, CDR2 SMNVEV (reference sequence). V lost 6 bases to trimming and J lost 2 bases, with 17 bases between them. Here the CDR3 reads CASSLGGSGAYEQYF. The CDR3, as DNA: TGTGCCAGCAGCCTCGGGGGTTCCGGGGCCTACGAGCAGTACTTC.

The genes are TRBV11-2 and TRBJ2-3; the match to TRBD2 covers 10 bases. The length of the CDR3 is 18 residues. The germline V gene has CDR1 SGHAT and CDR2 FQNNGV. The ends lost 5 bases at V and 0 bases at J; junction bases unmatched: 11. The CDR3 region has the DNA TGTGCCAGCAGCACCCGGACTAGCGGAGCGGATAGCACAGATACGCAGTATTTT. This encodes CASSTRTSGADSTDTQYF.

The chain links TRBV12-3 or TRBV12-4 to TRBJ1-1, with D unresolved. The CDR3 is made up of 12 amino acids. V lost 0 bases and J 7 bases, leaving 6 bases between the germline ends. The CDR3 DNA follows: TGTGCCAGCAGTTTAGCGGCCATTGAAGCTTTCTTT. Its protein is CASSLAAIEAFF.

The chain couples TRBV5-4 to TRBJ2-5; 9 positions agree with TRBD2. Trimming removed 7 bases from V and 4 bases from J; junction bases left unmatched: 14. The CDR3 has 16 residues. Germline values: CDR1 SGHNT, CDR2 YYREEE (reference sequence). The CDR3 coding sequence is TGTGCCAGCGGGAACCCTAGCGGGGTAGGGGGAGAGACCCAGTACTTC. This codes for CASGNPSGVGGETQYF. The entire variable domain, with the rest obtained from reference TRBV5-4 and TRBJ2-5, is as follows: ETGVTQSPTHLIKTRGQQVTLRCSSQSGHNTVSWYQQALGQGPQFIFQYYREEENGRGNFPPRFSGLQFPNYSSELNVNALELDDSALYLCASGNPSGVGGETQYFGPGTRLLVL.

As regards this clone: The same CDR3 arises from other DNA sequences in this sample as well. This chain joins TRBV7-9 and TRBJ1-1; D gene ambiguous. There are 13 residues in the CDR3. The ends were cut back, 3 bases at V and 1 base at J, with 6 bases in the middle. Germline loops: CDR1 SEHNR, CDR2 FQNEAQ (reference sequence). Written as DNA, the CDR3 is TGTGCCAGCAGCTTTGGAGGGAACACTGAAGCTTTCTTT. Translation: CASSFGGNTEAFF.

The V gene is TRBV30, the J gene TRBJ2-7; 13 bases are a match to TRBD2. V was pared by 2 bases and J by 2 bases, with 6 bases of the junction left unmatched. The CDR3 is 16 residues long. The V gene's germline CDR1 is GTSNPN and CDR2 SVGIG (reference sequence). The CDR3 reads CAWSSPLAGGPYEQYF. The CDR3 region has the DNA TGTGCCTGGAGTAGCCCACTAGCGGGAGGGCCCTACGAGCAGTACTTC.

The chain is built from TRBV6-6 and TRBJ2-7; 13 bases are shared with TRBD2. Trimming at V came to 6 bases and at J to 5 bases, leaving 4 bases not matched to a gene. Germline assignment: CDR1 MNHNY and CDR2 SVGAGI (reference sequence). The CDR3 runs to 14 residues. CDR3 amino acids: CASSGLAGVNEQYF. The CDR3, as DNA: TGTGCCAGCAGCGGACTAGCGGGAGTTAACGAGCAGTACTTC.

The CDR3 nucleotides read TGTGCCAGCAGCCAGGGGGCGGAAAGCAATCAGCCCCAGCATTTT. This codes for CASSQGAESNQPQHF. The chain couples TRBV5-4 to TRBJ1-5; 8 bases are a match to TRBD1. The CDR3 sequence is 15 residues long. Trimming took 4 bases from V and 1 from J; bases not matched to a gene: 4. Germline CDR1 and CDR2: SGHNT and YYREEE (reference sequence).

This clone was detected once. V is TRBV5-8 and J is TRBJ2-5; no definite D call. The CDR3 contains 15 residues. The germline V gene has CDR1 SGHTS and CDR2 YDEGEE. Trimming stripped 0 bases from V and 5 bases from J, with 14 bases between. The CDR3 region is CASSLVWSESETQYF. The CDR3 DNA is TGTGCCAGCAGCTTGGTTTGGAGTGAGAGTGAGACCCAGTACTTC.

DNA of the CDR3: TGCGCCAGCAGTGAGTCACCGGGGATTGGCACTGAAGCTTTCTTT. Its protein is CASSESPGIGTEAFF. This chain joins TRBV10-2 and TRBJ1-1; no definite D call. Germline V gene data show CDR1 as WSHSY and CDR2 as SAAADI. CDR3 size: 15 residues. V gave up 0 bases and J gave up 4 bases, with 12 bases separating them.

The chain recombines TRBV2 with TRBJ2-1; 8 nucleotides line up with TRBD1. The CDR3 totals 13 residues. In germline, CDR1 is SNHLY, CDR2 FYNNEI. Trimming took 9 bases from V and 4 from J; bases not matched to a gene: 5. CDR3 DNA sequence: TGTGCCAGTGGACAGGGACCATACAATGAGCAGTTCTTC. As protein: CASGQGPYNEQFF. The full variable domain, rest sourced from reference TRBV2 and TRBJ2-1, is EPEVTQTPSHQVTQMGQEVILRCVPISNHLYFYWYRQILGQKVEFLVSFYNNEISEKSEIFDDQFSVERPDGSNFTLKIRSTKLEDSAMYFCASGQGPYNEQFFGPGTRLTVL.